These 26 T cell receptor beta chains came from one sample sequenced in a study of cytomegalovirus exposure and HLA in healthy donors (dated by TCRdb to 2016 to 2017). Library creation used the immunoSEQ multiplex PCR assay. The multiplex PCR relied on a mix of 60 forward primers for TCR Vbeta segments and 13 reverse primers for TCR Jbeta segments. Drawn from immuneACCESS, this table holds only the in-frame rearrangements with V and J called that TCRdb kept. Clones are partly lost; checked studies trace under half to an unresolved V gene and leave the rest unexplained. For this sample there are 150,000 to 200,000 clones; about 80% appear just once. The ten largest clones add up to more than 2% of the sample. The specimen was PBMCs. The receptor source for this set is a man aged 55 to 70 in good health and CMV-seronegative.

The V call is TRBV6-1, the J call TRBJ2-7; the match to TRBD2 covers 12 bases. Germline lookup yields CDR1 MNHNS and CDR2 SASEGT. Unmatched junction bases numbered 2, after V lost 6 bases and J lost 2 bases. The CDR3 runs to 14 residues. CDR3 nucleotides: TGTGCCAGCAGGTCTAGCGGGGGGGCCTACGAGCAGTACTTC. Its protein product is CASRSSGGAYEQYF.

Details on this clone: One end of the junction fails to match germline, which may point to a read error. The V gene is TRBV6-5, the J gene TRBJ1-5; D may be TRBD1 (5 bases). The CDR3 runs to 13 residues. Germline V gives CDR1 MNHEY, CDR2 SVGAGI. CDR3 nucleotide sequence: TGTGCCAGCCGTCCGGGGGTCAATCAGCCCCAGAATTTT. This sequence encodes CASRPGVNQPQNF.

This clone is a singleton in its sample. V usage is TRBV30 and J usage is TRBJ2-4, with TRBD1 identical over 8 bases. Germline CDR1 is GTSNPN and CDR2 is SVGIG (reference sequence). Unmatched junction bases numbered 8, after V lost 2 bases and J lost 5 bases. The CDR3 has 15 amino acids. The CDR3 here is CAWSPRAGGQNIQYF. CDR3 DNA: TGTGCCTGGAGTCCCCGGGCAGGGGGCCAAAACATTCAGTACTTC. Filled out from reference TRBV30 and TRBJ2-4, the complete variable domain reads SQTIHQWPATLVQPVGSPLSLECTVEGTSNPNLYWYRQAAGRGLQLLFYSVGIGQISSEVPQNLSASRPQDRQFILSSKKLLLSDSGFYLCAWSPRAGGQNIQYFGAGTRLSVL.

The chain carries TRBV4-3 and TRBJ1-2; D remains unclear. Germline CDR1 is LGHNA and CDR2 is YSLEER. The V gene lost 0 bases and the J gene lost 3 bases, with 11 bases spanning the gap. This CDR3 spans 15 amino acids. CDR3 in DNA: TGCGCCAGCAGCCAAGAAATGCAACCGGACTATGGCTACACCTTC. Its translation: CASSQEMQPDYGYTF.

The CDR3 DNA reads as TGTGCCAGCAGTTTATCCCCGGGGTATGAGCAGTTCTTC. Translated: CASSLSPGYEQFF. The rearrangement joins TRBV27 to TRBJ2-1; D perhaps matches TRBD2 (5 bases). CDR3 size: 13 residues. Germline-derived CDR1 and CDR2 are MNHEY and SMNVEV (reference sequence). V shed 0 bases and J shed 8 bases, with 8 bases lying between them.

The chain has TRBV5-5 and TRBJ1-3, with D perhaps matching TRBD1 (5 bases). The germline V and J ends were trimmed by 5 bases and 0 bases, with 9 bases remaining between them. Germline-derived CDR1 and CDR2 are SGHKS and YYEKEE (reference sequence). The CDR3 spans 14 residues. The CDR3 DNA reads TGTGCCAGCAGACAGACAGTCTCTGGAAACACCATATATTTT. Translated: CASRQTVSGNTIYF. Looking up the rest from reference TRBV5-5 and TRBJ1-3 gives the full variable domain: DAGVTQSPTHLIKTRGQQVTLRCSPISGHKSVSWYQQVLGQGPQFIFQYYEKEERGRGNFPDRFSARQFPNYSSELNVNALLLGDSALYLCASRQTVSGNTIYFGEGSWLTVV.

The chain uses TRBV6-1 and TRBJ2-3, with 7 positions matching TRBD1. Germline V gene data show CDR1 as MNHNS and CDR2 as SASEGT. This CDR3 is 15 amino acids long. J was trimmed by 4 bases and V by 1 base; bases with no gene match: 5. For the CDR3, the DNA is TGTGCCAGCAGTGAAGTAGGTCAGGGGGCAGATACGCAGTATTTT. Translation gives CASSEVGQGADTQYF.

J is TRBJ1-5 and V is TRBV19; 9 positions agree with TRBD1. The CDR3 has 17 residues. Germline assignment: CDR1 LNHDA and CDR2 SQIVND (reference sequence). Germline trimming cut 3 bases from V and 6 bases from J; bases unmatched to any gene: 12. The CDR3 coding sequence is TGTGCCAGTAGTATTCGGCCAACAGGACAGGGGAGTCAGCCCCAGCATTTT. Translating it yields CASSIRPTGQGSQPQHF.

As regards this clone: The same CDR3 is also encoded by other DNA sequences in this sample. The gene calls are TRBV28 and TRBJ1-1, with 8 bases identical to TRBD1. CDR3 size: 13 residues. Trimming took 3 bases from V and 4 from J; bases not matched to a gene: 1. The V gene's germline CDR1 is MDHEN and CDR2 SYDVKM. CDR3 protein: CASSFRGRTEAFF. The CDR3 DNA reads TGTGCCAGCAGTTTCAGGGGGCGCACTGAAGCTTTCTTT.

This clone appeared a few times. J is TRBJ2-3 and V is TRBV28, with TRBD2 identical over 13 bases. This CDR3 has 17 residues. Germline CDR1 reads MDHEN; CDR2 reads SYDVKM. Trimming at V came to 5 bases and at J to 4 bases, leaving 9 bases not matched to a gene. CDR3 DNA sequence: TGTGCCAGCAGTACTTCACTAGCGGGAGGGAAGTCAGATACGCAGTATTTT. Its protein product is CASSTSLAGGKSDTQYF.

This clone has only a few counts. The chain combines TRBV9 with TRBJ2-1; TRBD1 matches 8 bases. The CDR3 extends over 16 amino acids. Unmatched junction bases numbered 6, after V lost 4 bases and J lost 0 bases. Germline CDR1 is SGDLS and CDR2 is YYNGEE. The CDR3 sequence is CASSTRDRPSYNEQFF. The CDR3 DNA sequence: TGTGCCAGCAGCACCCGGGACAGGCCCTCCTACAATGAGCAGTTCTTC.

This clone was seen only a few times. The V call is TRBV9, the J call TRBJ2-3; 11 positions match TRBD2. CDR3 length: 16 amino acids. Germline CDR1 reads SGDLS; CDR2 reads YYNGEE. With V trimmed by 3 bases and J by 8 bases, 11 bases remained unmatched. CDR3 sequence (DNA): TGTGCCAGCAGCGCGGGACTAGCGGACGATGGTGCTACGCAGTATTTT. Translated, it gives CASSAGLADDGATQYF.

The count of this clone is one. The chain employs TRBV13 and TRBJ1-1; D is perhaps TRBD1 (6 bases). Trimming pared 0 bases from V and 3 bases from J, leaving 14 bases between. Germline values: CDR1 PRHDT, CDR2 FYEKMQ (reference sequence). The CDR3 is made up of 16 amino acids. CDR3 sequence reads: CASSLGGGGADTEAFF. CDR3 sequence (DNA): TGTGCCAGCAGCTTAGGGGGCGGGGGCGCGGACACTGAAGCTTTCTTT.

The rearrangement uses TRBV27 and TRBJ1-3; a weak D match, TRBD1 (5 bases). CDR3 length: 13 amino acids. Germline V gene data show CDR1 as MNHEY and CDR2 as SMNVEV (reference sequence). Trimming cost V 7 bases and J 1 base, with 8 bases left between them. The CDR3 loop reads CASIDRSGNTIYF. CDR3 bases: TGTGCCAGCATTGACAGATCTGGAAACACCATATATTTT.

The chain combines TRBV6-5 with TRBJ2-7; 7 nucleotides line up with TRBD2. There are 14 residues in the CDR3. In germline, CDR1 is MNHEY, CDR2 SVGAGI. The junction had 7 bases not matched to a gene; V was cut back by 5 bases and J by 3 bases. The CDR3 spells CASSLAVTHYEQYF. The CDR3 DNA sequence: TGTGCCAGCAGTCTAGCGGTTACACACTACGAGCAGTACTTC.

The gene calls are TRBV19 and TRBJ2-6, with a tentative D call TRBD2 (6 bases). The CDR3 has 13 amino acids. Germline CDR1 and CDR2: LNHDA and SQIVND (reference sequence). This CDR3 is CASGGTGANVLTF. CDR3 in DNA: TGTGCGAGTGGCGGGACCGGGGCCAACGTCCTGACTTTC.

V gene TRBV5-6 combines with J gene TRBJ1-1; D is ambiguous. Trimming pared 4 bases from V and 1 base from J, leaving 11 bases between. The CDR3 covers 14 residues. Germline CDR1 and CDR2: SGHDT and YYEEEE. The CDR3 sequence: CASSLSLRNTEAFF. The CDR3 DNA is TGTGCCAGCAGCCTTTCCCTCAGGAACACTGAAGCTTTCTTT.

This clone appeared once. This chain links TRBV19 with TRBJ2-1; 8 bases are shared with TRBD2. CDR3 length: 17 amino acids. V was pared by 7 bases and J by 3 bases, with 14 bases of the junction left unmatched. Germline CDR1 and CDR2: LNHDA and SQIVND (reference sequence). This CDR3 is CASTPPLFSGIYNEQFF. CDR3 DNA: TGTGCCAGTACACCCCCCCTGTTTAGCGGGATCTACAATGAGCAGTTCTTC.

The chain uses TRBV5-4 and TRBJ1-2; possible D gene TRBD1, 5 bases. This CDR3 region has 12 residues. CDR1 SGHNT and CDR2 YYREEE come from the germline V gene (reference sequence). V was cut by 2 bases and J by 8 bases, with 10 bases left in between. CDR3 in amino acids: CASSFAGGGYTF. The CDR3, as DNA: TGTGCCAGCAGCTTCGCGGGGGGAGGCTACACCTTC.

The V gene is TRBV19, the J gene TRBJ1-4; tentative D call: TRBD1 (5 bases). The ends were cut back, 7 bases at V and 2 bases at J, with 11 bases in the middle. Germline CDR1 is LNHDA and CDR2 is SQIVND (reference sequence). The CDR3 totals 14 residues. The CDR3 nucleotides are TGTGCCAGTACCCAGGGTGAGACTAATGAAAAACTGTTTTTT. It codes for CASTQGETNEKLFF. Complete variable domain (other parts from reference TRBV19 and TRBJ1-4): DGGITQSPKYLFRKEGQNVTLSCEQNLNHDAMYWYRQDPGQGLRLIYYSQIVNDFQKGDIAEGYSVSREKKESFPLTVTSAQKNPTAFYLCASTQGETNEKLFFGSGTQLSVL.

The chain joins TRBV2 to TRBJ2-3; D not certain. V was clipped by 1 base and J by 4 bases, with 9 bases between them. The germline CDR1 and CDR2 sequences are SNHLY and FYNNEI. The CDR3 runs 14 residues. This CDR3 is CASSEGGPPDTQYF. The CDR3 DNA sequence: TGTGCCAGCAGTGAAGGAGGCCCTCCAGATACGCAGTATTTT. Based on the CDR3 plus reference TRBV2 and TRBJ2-3, the full variable domain is EPEVTQTPSHQVTQMGQEVILRCVPISNHLYFYWYRQILGQKVEFLVSFYNNEISEKSEIFDDQFSVERPDGSNFTLKIRSTKLEDSAMYFCASSEGGPPDTQYFGPGTRLTVL.

This clone was found a few times. The chain has TRBV18 and TRBJ2-1; 12 nucleotides line up with TRBD2. Germline V lookup: CDR1 KGHSH, CDR2 LQKENI. The junction had 4 bases not matched to a gene; V was cut back by 1 base and J by 6 bases. This CDR3 comprises 16 residues. This CDR3 reads CASSPLPSGGGNEQFF. CDR3 coding DNA: TGTGCCAGCTCACCACTGCCTAGCGGGGGGGGCAATGAGCAGTTCTTC. The full variable domain, rest sourced from reference TRBV18 and TRBJ2-1, is NAGVMQNPRHLVRRRGQEARLRCSPMKGHSHVYWYRQLPEEGLKFMVYLQKENIIDESGMPKERFSAEFPKEGPSILRIQQVVRGDSAAYFCASSPLPSGGGNEQFFGPGTRLTVL.

This clone was seen a few times. The J gene is TRBJ1-5, the V gene TRBV6-1; tentative D call: TRBD1 (5 bases). The CDR3 spans 13 residues. The germline V gene has CDR1 MNHNS and CDR2 SASEGT. V was trimmed by 4 bases and J by 6 bases, leaving 10 bases between them. This chain's CDR3 is CASSGQPFQPQHF. The CDR3, as DNA: TGTGCCAGCAGTGGACAGCCCTTTCAGCCCCAGCATTTT.

The chain has TRBV7-2 and TRBJ2-2; D unresolved. Germline-derived CDR1 and CDR2 are SGHTA and FQGNSA. V dropped 5 bases and J dropped 3 bases, with 4 bases sitting between them. The length of the CDR3 is 12 residues. CDR3 loop: CASSLYTGELFF. DNA for the CDR3: TGTGCCAGCAGCCTATACACCGGGGAGCTGTTTTTT. Based on the CDR3 plus reference TRBV7-2 and TRBJ2-2, the full variable domain is GAGVSQSPSNKVTEKGKDVELRCDPISGHTALYWYRQSLGQGLEFLIYFQGNSAPDKSGLPSDRFSAERTGGSVSTLTIQRTQQEDSAVYLCASSLYTGELFFGEGSRLTVL.

This chain uses TRBV5-4 with TRBJ2-4; D is undetermined. The CDR3 runs 13 residues. CDR1 SGHNT and CDR2 YYREEE come from the germline V gene (reference sequence). The V end was cut by 3 bases, the J end by 5 bases, with 9 bases between. The CDR3 reads CASSSRLENIQYF. The CDR3 nucleotides read TGTGCCAGCAGCTCTCGTTTAGAAAACATTCAGTACTTC. The entire variable domain, with the rest obtained from reference TRBV5-4 and TRBJ2-4, is as follows: ETGVTQSPTHLIKTRGQQVTLRCSSQSGHNTVSWYQQALGQGPQFIFQYYREEENGRGNFPPRFSGLQFPNYSSELNVNALELDDSALYLCASSSRLENIQYFGAGTRLSVL.

The rearrangement links TRBV5-1 to TRBJ1-4, with D possibly being TRBD1 (6 bases). Germline-derived CDR1 and CDR2 are SGHRS and YFSETQ. This CDR3 comprises 15 residues. Trimming removed 3 bases at V and 4 bases at J, with 13 bases between. CDR3 loop: CASSSNRDVNEKLFF. As DNA, the CDR3 is TGCGCCAGCAGCTCCAACAGGGATGTTAATGAAAAACTGTTTTTT.